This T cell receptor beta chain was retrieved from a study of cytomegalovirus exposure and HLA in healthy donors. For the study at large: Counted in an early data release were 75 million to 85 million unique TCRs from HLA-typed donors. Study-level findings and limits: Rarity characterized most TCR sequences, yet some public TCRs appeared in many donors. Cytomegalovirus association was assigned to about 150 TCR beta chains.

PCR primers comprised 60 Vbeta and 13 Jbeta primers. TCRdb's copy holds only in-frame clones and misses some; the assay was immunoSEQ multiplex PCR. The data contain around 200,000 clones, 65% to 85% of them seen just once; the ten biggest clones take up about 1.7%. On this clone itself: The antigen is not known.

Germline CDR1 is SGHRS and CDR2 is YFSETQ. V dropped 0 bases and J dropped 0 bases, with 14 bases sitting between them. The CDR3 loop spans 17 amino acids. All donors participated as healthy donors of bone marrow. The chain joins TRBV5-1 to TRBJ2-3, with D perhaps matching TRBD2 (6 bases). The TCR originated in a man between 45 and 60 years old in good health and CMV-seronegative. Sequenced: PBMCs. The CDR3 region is CASSLAGGSGSTDTQYF. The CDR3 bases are TGCGCCAGCAGCTTGGCCGGGGGAAGCGGGAGCACAGATACGCAGTATTTT.